This TCR beta chain was sequenced during a study of blood T cells in healthy people across ages (dated by TCRdb to 2014 to 2015). With regard to the full study: Template switching captured roughly one uniquely barcoded TCR beta cDNA molecule per two T cells in model experiments. To avoid experimental bias, donors of different ages were randomly spread across the sequencing lanes. To track age-related changes in TCR beta repertoire diversity, the study relied on deep sequencing normalized with unique cDNA molecular identifiers. The study analyzed two additional independent replicas of 1 million unique cDNA reads from the same blood draw for two donors, one aged 18 to 29 and one aged 80 or older. The donors were split into four age groups: young (average around 15 years), middle-aged (roughly 42), aged (roughly 60) and long-lived (approximately 80).

This clonotype was picked up a small number of times. Its specific antigen is unknown. Base qualities are not at hand, and no much larger clone is one base apart. The 35 to 40 donors, aged about 6 to 90 years, were systemically healthy Caucasian individuals from Russia. Around 9.8 milliliters of peripheral blood were collected from each donor into EDTA-treated Vacutainer tubes. Ficoll-Paque density-gradient centrifugation was used to isolate PBMCs, with at least 6.5 million per sample. Trizol reagent was used to extract total RNA from the PBMCs, yielding at least 5 micrograms per sample. The percentages of naive CD45RAhigh/CD27high T cells were determined by flow cytometry on a PBMC aliquot from every donor. The library relied on 5' RACE. The sequencing machine was an Illumina HiSeq 2500. A second PCR of roughly 7 to 12 cycles was run with a J-beta primer mix and a sample-barcoded 5' primer. A unique molecular identifier was introduced onto each TCR beta cDNA molecule by a template-switch 5' adaptor carrying 12 random nucleotides. Each sample yielded at least 3 million CDR3-containing paired-end reads. The Mint cDNA synthesis kit, primed by a TRBC-specific oligonucleotide, was used to synthesize first-strand cDNA from all RNA. Following uracil-DNA glycosylase treatment, a first 18-cycle PCR with universal primers M1SS and BC2_uni_R was performed on all cDNA. In the authors' own workflow: For normalization, 1 million high-quality reads were randomly selected from each sample, with every read carrying a distinct molecular identifier. Instead of being binned into consensus sequences, reads that shared molecular identifiers were thrown out. MiTCR, with a Q25 quality threshold and the strictest error-elimination algorithm, was used for CDR3 identification, clonotype clustering and error correction. A nonparametric unseen species model with Euler transformation was used to estimate lower-bound total TCR beta diversity. TCRdb handled the public reads itself, with Q25 trimming in fastp and clone calling in MiXCR, and kept productive beta chains. Rows with one shared CDR3 protein collapse into an entry with the most common genes and DNA. The V and J calls were determined by TCRdb, not by the authors. For this sample there are almost 800,000 distinct CDR3 sequences; 58% appear just once. Around 20% of the sample belongs to the ten largest clones.

CDR1 DFQATT and CDR2 SNEGSKA are derived from the germline V gene (reference sequence). V and J are truncated by 3 bases and 9 bases respectively, leaving an intervening sequence of 15 bases. From the cysteine through the phenylalanine, the CDR3 covers 13 amino acids. Only the CDR3 part of the read is kept: 39 bases, read in frame from the first base. Summary of the overall study and its limitations: The long-lived group showed more naive CD4+ T cells, fewer expanded clones and increased TCR diversity than the aged group, suggesting age selection. Estimates of total diversity based on one million sequenced T cells were considered lower bounds and underestimates. As age increased, observed TCR beta diversity per million T cells dropped in a roughly linear way, and a significant reduction was already evident by age around 41. Bulk unsorted PBMC profiling prevented conclusive comparison of naive and antigen-experienced compartments. The CMV infection status of donors was not known, potentially confounding age-related changes in expanded clonotypes. A strong correlation was found between observed TCR beta diversity and the percentage of naive T cells measured by flow cytometry.

The sequence came from a man aged 25 to 45 in good health. The V and J genes are TRBV20-1 and TRBJ2-1; no D gene call is confident. The sample taken for sequencing was blood. The nucleotides are TGCAGTGCTAGTCTAGTCTCAATTGGTGAGCAGTTCTTC. Translation gives CSASLVSIGEQFF.